The rows below give T cell receptor beta chains drawn from one sample of a study of cytomegalovirus exposure and HLA in healthy donors. Profiled with immunoSEQ multiplex PCR; TCRdb holds only in-frame clones, not every one. Its table records tens of thousands of clones. The sequenced sample consisted of PBMCs. All receptors come from a man aged 40-49 years in good health and CMV-seronegative. Both conserved end residues are part of each CDR3. Fields, in order: V gene, J gene, D gene, CDR3 protein, CDR3 DNA. A D gene is named only where the DNA matches it firmly.

V: TRBV5-1; J: TRBJ2-1; D: -; CDR3: CASSRDGGEQFF; DNA: TGCGCCAGCAGCCGGGACGGGGGTGAGCAGTTCTTC
V: TRBV4-1; J: TRBJ1-2; D: TRBD1; CDR3: CASSQDPTYQTGVLRYGYTF; DNA: TGCGCCAGCAGCCAAGATCCCACTTACCAAACAGGGGTCCTCCGCTATGGCTACACCTTC
V: TRBV30; J: TRBJ2-5; D: TRBD2; CDR3: CAWSVLAGGETQYF; DNA: TGTGCCTGGAGTGTACTAGCGGGCGGAGAGACCCAGTACTTC
V: TRBV11-2; J: TRBJ2-1; D: TRBD2; CDR3: CASSWASGRDEQFF; DNA: TGTGCCAGCAGCTGGGCTAGCGGTCGGGATGAGCAGTTCTTC
V: TRBV19; J: TRBJ1-5; D: TRBD1; CDR3: CASRGQGPNNQPQHF; DNA: TGTGCCAGCAGGGGACAGGGACCGAACAATCAGCCCCAGCATTTT
V: TRBV6-4; J: TRBJ2-3; D: -; CDR3: CASSDSAGPTDTQYF; DNA: TGTGCCAGCAGTGACTCCGCAGGGCCCACAGATACGCAGTATTTT
V: TRBV30; J: TRBJ2-1; D: -; CDR3: CAWSENSNEQFF; DNA: TGTGCCTGGAGTGAGAACTCAAATGAGCAGTTCTTC
V: TRBV6-1; J: TRBJ1-2; D: -; CDR3: CASSDRGKSGYTF; DNA: TGTGCCAGCAGTGATAGGGGTAAGAGTGGCTACACCTTC
V: TRBV30; J: TRBJ1-3; D: TRBD1; CDR3: CAWSAKTGGRDPFCGYF; DNA: TGTGCCTGGAGTGCGAAGACAGGGGGCAGAGACCCCTTTTGTGGATATTTT
V: TRBV5-1; J: TRBJ1-1; D: -; CDR3: CASSSQGMDTEAFF; DNA: TGCGCCAGCAGCTCACAGGGTATGGATACTGAAGCTTTCTTT
V: TRBV29-1; J: TRBJ1-2; D: TRBD1; CDR3: CSVEELWTGGFDTF; DNA: TGCAGCGTTGAAGAGCTTTGGACAGGGGGCTTCGACACCTTC
V: TRBV28; J: TRBJ1-2; D: TRBD1; CDR3: CASNKPGQAYGYTF; DNA: TGTGCCAGCAATAAACCGGGACAGGCCTATGGCTACACCTTC
V: TRBV7-9; J: TRBJ2-7; D: TRBD1; CDR3: CASSARTGEYEQYF; DNA: TGTGCCAGCAGCGCCCGGACAGGGGAGTACGAGCAGTACTTC
V: TRBV29-1; J: TRBJ2-7; D: -; CDR3: CSVEVNFPSAYEQYF; DNA: TGCAGCGTTGAAGTCAACTTTCCGAGCGCCTACGAGCAGTACTTC
V: TRBV18; J: TRBJ1-1; D: TRBD1; CDR3: CASSPRTGDFGEAFF; DNA: TGTGCCAGCTCCCCCCGGACAGGGGATTTTGGTGAAGCTTTCTTT
V: TRBV6-5; J: TRBJ1-2; D: TRBD1; CDR3: CASRSGDRVRGYTF; DNA: TGTGCCAGCAGATCAGGGGACAGGGTGCGTGGCTACACCTTC
V: TRBV6-6; J: TRBJ1-5; D: -; CDR3: CASSSSQPQHF; DNA: TGTGCCAGCAGTTCCAGTCAGCCCCAGCATTTT